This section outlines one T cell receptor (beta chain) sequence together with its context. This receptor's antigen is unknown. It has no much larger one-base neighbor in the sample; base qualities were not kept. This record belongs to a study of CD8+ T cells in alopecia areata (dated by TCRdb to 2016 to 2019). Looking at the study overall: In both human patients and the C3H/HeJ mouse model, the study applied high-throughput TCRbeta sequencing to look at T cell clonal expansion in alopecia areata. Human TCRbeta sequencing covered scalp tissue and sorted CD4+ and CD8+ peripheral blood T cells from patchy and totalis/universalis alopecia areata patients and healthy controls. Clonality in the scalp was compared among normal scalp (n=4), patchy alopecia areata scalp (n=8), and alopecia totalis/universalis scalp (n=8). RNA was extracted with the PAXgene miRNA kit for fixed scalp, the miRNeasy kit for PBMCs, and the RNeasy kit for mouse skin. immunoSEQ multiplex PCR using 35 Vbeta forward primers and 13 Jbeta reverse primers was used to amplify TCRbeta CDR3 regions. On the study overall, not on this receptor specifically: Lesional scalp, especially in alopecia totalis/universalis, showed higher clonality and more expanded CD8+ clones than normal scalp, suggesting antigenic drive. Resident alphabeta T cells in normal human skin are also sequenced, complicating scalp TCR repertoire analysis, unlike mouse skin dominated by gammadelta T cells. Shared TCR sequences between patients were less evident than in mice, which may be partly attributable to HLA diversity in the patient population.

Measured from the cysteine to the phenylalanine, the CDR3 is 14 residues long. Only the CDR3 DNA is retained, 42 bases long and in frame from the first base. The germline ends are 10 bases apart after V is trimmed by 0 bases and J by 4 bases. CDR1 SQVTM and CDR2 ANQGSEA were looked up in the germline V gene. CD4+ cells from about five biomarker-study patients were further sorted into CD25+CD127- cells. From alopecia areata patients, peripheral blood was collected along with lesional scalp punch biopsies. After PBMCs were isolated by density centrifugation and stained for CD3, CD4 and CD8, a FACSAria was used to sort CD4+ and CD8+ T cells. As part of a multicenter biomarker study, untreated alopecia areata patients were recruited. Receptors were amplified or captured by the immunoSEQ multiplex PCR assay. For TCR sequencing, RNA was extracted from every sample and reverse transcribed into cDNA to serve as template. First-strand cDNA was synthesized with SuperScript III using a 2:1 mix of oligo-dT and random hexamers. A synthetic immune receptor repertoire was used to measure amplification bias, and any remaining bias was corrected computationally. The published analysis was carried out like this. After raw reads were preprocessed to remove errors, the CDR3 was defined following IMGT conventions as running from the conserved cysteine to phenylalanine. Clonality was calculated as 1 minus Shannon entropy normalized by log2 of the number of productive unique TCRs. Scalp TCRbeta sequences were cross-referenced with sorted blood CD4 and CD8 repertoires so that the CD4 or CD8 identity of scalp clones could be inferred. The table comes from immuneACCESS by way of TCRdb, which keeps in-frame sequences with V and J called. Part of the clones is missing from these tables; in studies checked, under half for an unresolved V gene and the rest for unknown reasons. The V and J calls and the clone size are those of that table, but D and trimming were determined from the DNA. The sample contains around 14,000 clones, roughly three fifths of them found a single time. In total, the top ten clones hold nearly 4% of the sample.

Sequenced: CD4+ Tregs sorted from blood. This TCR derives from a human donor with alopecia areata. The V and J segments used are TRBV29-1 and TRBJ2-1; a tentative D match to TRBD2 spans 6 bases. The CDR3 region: CSVEERDSYNEQFF. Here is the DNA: TGCAGCGTTGAAGAGCGGGATTCTTACAATGAGCAGTTCTTC.